This T cell receptor beta chain was captured by sequencing in a study of T-cell memory formation after mild COVID-19. Broader study findings: That cross-reactive memory joined was suggested by some responding clones appearing in pre-infection memory. Clonal second-wave expansions that peaked on day 37 had unconfirmed SARS-CoV-2 specificity.

The CDR3 has 13 amino acids. V was clipped by 2 bases and J by 5 bases, with 10 bases between them. Germline values: CDR1 SGHKS, CDR2 YYEKEE (reference sequence). Comments on this clonotype: What it binds is not known.

Sample barcodes and UMIs were carried by the TCR alpha and TCR beta cDNA libraries that 5'RACE generated with constant-segment primers. One entry per CDR3 protein results from TCRdb running MiXCR on the 5' RACE reads. The table lists over 35,000 distinct CDR3 sequences, 9.5% of them singletons. The V call is TRBV5-5, the J call TRBJ2-5; no clear D. The sample was PBMCs or a T cell subset sorted from them (not recorded which). This TCR was sampled from an adult woman who had mild COVID-19 (a few samples of this study predate the infection). Cell type and time point are not known. The CDR3 DNA reads TGTGCCAGCAGCTTCGGAGCGACGGAGACCCAGTACTTC. It encodes CASSFGATETQYF.